The 29 T cell receptor beta chains below all came from one sample that was sequenced in a study of T cells after yellow fever vaccination. TCRdb redid the calling of the 5' RACE reads with MiXCR, one entry per CDR3 protein. The sample holds about 340,000 distinct CDR3 sequences, 12% seen once. The sample was CD4+ T cells sorted from PBMCs, taken 15 days after the yellow fever booster vaccination. These receptors all come from a man aged 18-30 years who received the YFV17D yellow fever vaccine.

This clonotype was recorded a few times. The CDR3 coding sequence is TGCGCCAGCAGCCAAGTCACCATAGGGGAGACCCAGTACTTC. It translates to CASSQVTIGETQYF. J is TRBJ2-5 and V is TRBV4-1; D remains unclear. Trimming removed 1 base from V and 5 bases from J, with 11 bases in between. This CDR3 region has 14 residues. Germline lookup yields CDR1 MGHRA and CDR2 YSYEKL.

As for this clonotype: Germline and junction disagree at one end, which may indicate a read error. The chain uses TRBV15 and TRBJ1-2, with 7 bases aligning to TRBD1. Per germline, CDR1 LNHNV and CDR2 YYDKDF (reference sequence). The CDR3 runs to 13 residues. CDR3 region: CANSRGQAEGYTF. CDR3 bases: TGTGCCAACAGCAGAGGACAGGCGGAGGGCTACACCTTC.

The chain combines TRBV5-1 with TRBJ2-1; D possibly corresponds to TRBD2 (5 bases). Deletions cut 3 bases from V and 0 bases from J, with 13 bases between. The CDR3 covers 16 residues. Germline values: CDR1 SGHRS, CDR2 YFSETQ. CDR3 in amino acids: CASSSSGLSSYNEQFF. The CDR3, as DNA: TGCGCCAGCAGCTCGTCAGGACTGAGCTCCTACAATGAGCAGTTCTTC.

The sample holds a few counts of this clonotype. The V call is TRBV7-9, the J call TRBJ2-5; D is perhaps TRBD1 (5 bases). The CDR3 length is 15 residues. Germline V gives CDR1 SEHNR, CDR2 FQNEAQ (reference sequence). Trimming left V 2 bases short and J 5 bases short, with 15 bases between. Here the CDR3 reads CASSLRGREGETQYF. The CDR3 bases are TGTGCCAGCAGCTTAAGAGGCAGGGAAGGGGAGACCCAGTACTTC.

This clonotype came up many times. The chain has TRBV5-1 and TRBJ2-5; D ambiguous. Germline CDR1 SGHRS, CDR2 YFSETQ. The CDR3 has 13 residues. V was shortened by 2 bases and J by 2 bases, with 7 bases between the two germline ends. CDR3 loop: CASSFDLQETQYF. The DNA of the CDR3 is TGCGCCAGCAGCTTCGACCTACAAGAGACCCAGTACTTC.

In this sample, this clonotype turned up many times. The rearrangement uses TRBV7-2 and TRBJ2-2; 8 bases are shared with TRBD2. The V gene end was trimmed by 6 bases and the J gene end by 1 base; junction bases not matched to a gene: 7. This CDR3 is built from 16 residues. Per the germline V gene, CDR1 is SGHTA and CDR2 is FQGNSA. Written as DNA, the CDR3 is TGTGCCAGCAGTTCTTTCGCGGGGGGGAACACCGGGGAGCTGTTTTTT. It is translated as CASSSFAGGNTGELFF. Based on the CDR3 plus reference TRBV7-2 and TRBJ2-2, the full variable domain is GAGVSQSPSNKVTEKGKDVELRCDPISGHTALYWYRQSLGQGLEFLIYFQGNSAPDKSGLPSDRFSAERTGGSVSTLTIQRTQQEDSAVYLCASSSFAGGNTGELFFGEGSRLTVL.

The chain joins TRBV3-1 to TRBJ1-1; no definite D call. V was trimmed by 7 bases and J by 1 base, leaving 13 bases between them. CDR1 and CDR2 (germline): LGHDT, YNNKEL (reference sequence). This CDR3 comprises 14 residues. The CDR3 protein is CASTPEPRNTEAFF. CDR3 bases: TGTGCCAGCACCCCGGAACCAAGGAACACTGAAGCTTTCTTT.

This chain links TRBV11-3 with TRBJ2-7; 7 bases align to TRBD1. V lost 1 base and J lost 3; bases outside the gene matches: 6. CDR1 is SGHNT and CDR2 is YENEEA in the germline V gene. The CDR3 has 15 residues. CDR3 nucleotides: TGTGCCAGCAGCTTAGGCATAACAGGGGACTACGAGCAGTACTTC. Its translation is CASSLGITGDYEQYF.

This clonotype was seen repeatedly, ten times or more. This rearrangement joins TRBV4-2 to TRBJ2-2, with D unclear. The V gene's germline CDR1 is LGHNA and CDR2 YNFKEQ. Trimming removed 3 bases from V and 6 bases from J, with 8 bases in between. There are 13 residues in the CDR3. Written as DNA, the CDR3 is TGTGCCAGCAGCCAGGTTTCGGCCGGGGAGCTGTTTTTT. It yields the protein CASSQVSAGELFF.

A few counts support this clonotype. This rearrangement joins TRBV7-2 to TRBJ1-2; 7 positions agree with TRBD1. There are 15 residues in the CDR3. Unmatched junction bases numbered 14, after V lost 5 bases and J lost 8 bases. Germline V CDR1 and CDR2: SGHTA, FQGNSA. For the CDR3, the DNA is TGTGCCAGCAGCCCCCGTTTTGGGACAGAGAAAGGCTACACCTTC. Encoded protein: CASSPRFGTEKGYTF. The entire variable domain, with the rest obtained from reference TRBV7-2 and TRBJ1-2, is as follows: GAGVSQSPSNKVTEKGKDVELRCDPISGHTALYWYRQSLGQGLEFLIYFQGNSAPDKSGLPSDRFSAERTGGSVSTLTIQRTQQEDSAVYLCASSPRFGTEKGYTFGSGTRLTVV.

This sequence joins TRBV11-2 and TRBJ2-1; 7 bases agree with TRBD2. This CDR3 has 17 amino acids. Unmatched junction bases numbered 13, after V lost 3 bases and J lost 5 bases. Germline CDR1 is SGHAT and CDR2 is FQNNGV. The CDR3 region has the DNA TGTGCCAGCAGCTTGAATACGTGGCGGGGGAAACACAATGAGCAGTTCTTC. This translates into CASSLNTWRGKHNEQFF.

The chain is built from TRBV29-1 and TRBJ2-1; 11 positions agree with TRBD1. Germline CDR1 is SQVTM and CDR2 is ANQGSEA. V shed 6 bases and J 3 bases; nucleotides not matched to a gene: 4. The CDR3 spans 14 residues. CDR3 loop: CSVGQGARYNEQFF. DNA of the CDR3: TGCAGCGTCGGACAGGGGGCGCGCTACAATGAGCAGTTCTTC.

The chain uses TRBV28 and TRBJ1-2; no clear D. Between the trimmed V and J ends, which lost 6 bases and 5 bases, there was a span of 16 bases. The CDR3 has 14 amino acids. Looked up from germline, CDR1 is MDHEN and CDR2 is SYDVKM. CDR3 in amino acids: CASRPPLSEYGYTF. In nucleotides, the CDR3 is TGTGCCAGCAGGCCACCTCTATCAGAATATGGCTACACCTTC.

This chain joins TRBV10-3 and TRBJ1-5, with D perhaps TRBD1 (5 bases). There are 13 residues in the CDR3. Trimming cost V 9 bases and J 6 bases, with 15 bases left between them. CDR1 and CDR2 (germline): ENHRY, SYGVKD. CDR3: CAIREGEGQPQHF. CDR3 coding DNA: TGTGCCATTAGAGAAGGGGAGGGTCAGCCCCAGCATTTT.

The rearrangement joins TRBV19 to TRBJ1-5; 8 bases fit TRBD1. CDR1 and CDR2 from the germline V gene are LNHDA and SQIVND (reference sequence). V dropped 0 bases and J dropped 8; count of bases not matched to a gene: 3. The CDR3 loop spans 14 amino acids. The CDR3 is CASSIEGTGKPQHF. The CDR3 nucleotides are TGTGCCAGTAGTATAGAGGGGACAGGCAAGCCCCAGCATTTT. The whole variable domain, filled in from reference TRBV19 and TRBJ1-5, reads DGGITQSPKYLFRKEGQNVTLSCEQNLNHDAMYWYRQDPGQGLRLIYYSQIVNDFQKGDIAEGYSVSREKKESFPLTVTSAQKNPTAFYLCASSIEGTGKPQHFGDGTRLSIL.

The chain links TRBV18 to TRBJ2-2, with D uncertain. Trimming left V 3 bases short and J 1 base short, with 9 bases between. Looked up from germline, CDR1 is KGHSH and CDR2 is LQKENI. The CDR3 contains 15 residues. This chain's CDR3 is CASSPMALNTGELFF. Written as DNA, the CDR3 is TGTGCCAGCTCACCTATGGCTTTGAACACCGGGGAGCTGTTTTTT.

This rearrangement joins TRBV20-1 to TRBJ2-3; the D is unclear. This CDR3 comprises 15 residues. The V and J ends lost 1 base and 2 bases respectively, with 13 bases between them. From germline, CDR1 is DFQATT and CDR2 SNEGSKA (reference sequence). This chain's CDR3 is CSARGLGGFTDTQYF. CDR3 nucleotide sequence: TGCAGTGCTAGAGGTCTCGGCGGTTTCACAGATACGCAGTATTTT.

The chain employs TRBV10-3 and TRBJ2-2; 8 nucleotides line up with TRBD1. The germline CDR1 and CDR2 sequences are ENHRY and SYGVKD. This CDR3 has 21 amino acids. V gave up 2 bases and J gave up 2 bases; unmatched junction bases: 19. This chain's CDR3 is CAISERPLLPDRGYNTGELFF. CDR3 DNA sequence: TGTGCCATCAGTGAGCGTCCCCTTCTACCCGACAGGGGATATAACACCGGGGAGCTGTTTTTT.

The sample holds many counts of this clonotype. The chain links TRBV27 to TRBJ2-3; D is perhaps TRBD1 or TRBD2 (5 bases each). V gave up 4 bases and J gave up 0 bases, with 8 bases separating them. The CDR3 is 14 amino acids. The germline gives CDR1 MNHEY, CDR2 SMNVEV (reference sequence). The CDR3, as DNA: TGTGCCAGCAGTTACTGGGACAGCACAGATACGCAGTATTTT. Translation gives CASSYWDSTDTQYF.

This clonotype was counted a few times. This rearrangement joins TRBV7-2 to TRBJ1-2, with a weak D call TRBD1 (6 bases). Trimming stripped 4 bases from V and 5 bases from J, with 14 bases between. The CDR3 spans 14 residues. Germline V lookup: CDR1 SGHTA, CDR2 FQGNSA. The chain's CDR3 is CASSSLDRKYGYTF. DNA of the CDR3: TGTGCCAGCAGCTCCTTAGACAGGAAATATGGCTACACCTTC.

The chain links TRBV9 to TRBJ2-3; the D gene is possibly TRBD2 (5 bases). The CDR3 totals 18 residues. The germline CDR1 and CDR2 sequences are SGDLS and YYNGEE. The V gene lost 3 bases and the J gene lost 2 bases, with 22 bases spanning the gap. For the CDR3, the DNA is TGTGCCAGCAGCGGGGCGGGTTCCCCTTCTTTTATCACAGATACGCAGTATTTT. It is translated as CASSGAGSPSFITDTQYF.

This clonotype was observed a handful of times. V and J are TRBV4-3 and TRBJ1-1; D may be TRBD1 (5 bases). The V gene lost 0 bases and the J gene lost 10 bases, with 9 bases spanning the gap. Germline CDR1 and CDR2: LGHNA and YSLEER. The CDR3 totals 12 residues. This CDR3 is CASSQERGVAFF. CDR3 nucleotide sequence: TGCGCCAGCAGCCAAGAAAGGGGAGTAGCTTTCTTT.

This clonotype has more than one count but fewer than ten. The chain joins TRBV29-1 to TRBJ1-6, with D uncertain. Trimming took off 5 bases at V and 15 bases at J, with 20 bases between the two ends. Germline-derived CDR1 and CDR2 are SQVTM and ANQGSEA. CDR3 length: 13 residues. As DNA, the CDR3 is TGCAGCGTTCGTGCCGGGCGAGGTTCAGGCCTCCACTTT. This codes for CSVRAGRGSGLHF.

This clonotype has just a few counts. The chain uses TRBV9 and TRBJ1-6, with no clear D. The V and J ends lost 0 bases and 7 bases respectively, with 8 bases between them. CDR3 length equals 14 residues. CDR1 and CDR2 (germline): SGDLS, YYNGEE. This chain's CDR3 is CASSVGPMNSPLHF. CDR3 DNA: TGTGCCAGCAGCGTAGGACCCATGAATTCACCCCTCCACTTT. Using reference TRBV9 and TRBJ1-6 for the parts outside the CDR3, the full variable domain is DSGVTQTPKHLITATGQRVTLRCSPRSGDLSVYWYQQSLDQGLQFLIQYYNGEERAKGNILERFSAQQFPDLHSELNLSSLELGDSALYFCASSVGPMNSPLHFGNGTRLTVT.

This clonotype came up a few times. The J gene is TRBJ2-1, the V gene TRBV12-3 or TRBV12-4; D is undetermined. This CDR3 has 15 amino acids. Trimming left V 3 bases short and J 2 bases short, with 11 bases between. CDR3 protein: CASSLRSSPYNEQFF. The CDR3 coding sequence is TGTGCCAGCAGTTTGAGGTCAAGCCCCTACAATGAGCAGTTCTTC.

This clonotype was recorded many times. The chain couples TRBV12-3 or TRBV12-4 to TRBJ2-3; possible D gene TRBD2, 5 bases. The CDR3 spans 15 residues. Trimming took off 7 bases at V and 0 bases at J, with 14 bases between the two ends. The CDR3: CASTHFGGSTDTQYF. In DNA form, the CDR3 reads TGTGCCAGCACCCATTTCGGCGGGAGCACAGATACGCAGTATTTT.

There are many counts of this clonotype. The rearrangement links TRBV7-2 to TRBJ2-1; no definite D call. Germline assignment: CDR1 SGHTA and CDR2 FQGNSA. V was trimmed by 5 bases and J by 7 bases, leaving 12 bases between them. The CDR3 has 13 amino acids. This CDR3 reads CASSPRIRNEQFF. The CDR3 DNA sequence: TGTGCCAGCAGCCCTCGAATTAGGAATGAGCAGTTCTTC.

At least ten counts were recorded for this clonotype. This chain links TRBV5-1 with TRBJ1-6, with D perhaps TRBD1 (6 bases). The CDR3 runs to 15 residues. Germline lookup yields CDR1 SGHRS and CDR2 YFSETQ. Trimming left V 5 bases short and J 8 bases short, with 17 bases between. The DNA of the CDR3 is TGCGCCAGCAGACCTACAGGGAGTATTGATTCACCCCTCCACTTT. Its translation is CASRPTGSIDSPLHF.

This clonotype was observed a handful of times. This rearrangement joins TRBV7-2 to TRBJ1-4; a weak D match, TRBD1 (5 bases). The CDR3 contains 16 residues. Germline lookup yields CDR1 SGHTA and CDR2 FQGNSA. The V end lost 2 bases, the J end lost 6 bases, and 16 bases lay between the germline ends. CDR3 protein: CASSLYTGGMDEKLFF. The CDR3 DNA follows: TGTGCCAGCAGCTTATACACAGGTGGGATGGATGAAAAACTGTTTTTT. Combining the CDR3 with reference TRBV7-2 and TRBJ1-4 gives the whole variable domain GAGVSQSPSNKVTEKGKDVELRCDPISGHTALYWYRQSLGQGLEFLIYFQGNSAPDKSGLPSDRFSAERTGGSVSTLTIQRTQQEDSAVYLCASSLYTGGMDEKLFFGSGTQLSVL.